This entry is about one T cell receptor (beta chain). As yet, its antigen is unknown. The read terminates 3 residues before the CDR3 end, so the remaining end is supplied by the germline J gene. The data were taken from a study of T cells in women clearing cervical HPV infection. In the study overall: Controls' single incident HPV16 infection cleared within 12 months without precancer. General study results and limits: Controls had more TRBV6-7 (0.16%) than cases (about 0.11%). Effector/memory and HPV-specific T cells were not isolated, and association timing is unknown. Unknown T-cell numbers per sample may underlie the richness differences.

Germline V gives CDR1 SNHLY, CDR2 FYNNEI. Trimming took 2 bases from V and 5 from J, leaving 15 bases between them. The CDR3 is 15 amino acids. Assay: immunoSEQ multiplex PCR; the TCRdb copy retains only in-frame clones and omits some. The sample table sets out 15,000 to 20,000 clones. The material sequenced was blood buffy coat. The clonotype comes from a woman between 18 and 75 years old with a cervical HPV16 infection that either progressed to CIN3+ or cleared (not recorded which). V gene TRBV2 combines with J gene TRBJ2-5; D is uncertain. The CDR3 sequence is CASSELGSGGETQYF. The CDR3 DNA, read in part, is TGTGCCAGCAGTGAACTTGGGTCAGGTGGGGAGACC. The entire variable domain, with the rest obtained from reference TRBV2 and TRBJ2-5, is as follows: EPEVTQTPSHQVTQMGQEVILRCVPISNHLYFYWYRQILGQKVEFLVSFYNNEISEKSEIFDDQFSVERPDGSNFTLKIRSTKLEDSAMYFCASSELGSGGETQYFGPGTRLLVL.